A selection of T cell receptor beta chains follows, all from one sample in a study of regulatory T cells in long-lasting Graves disease. TCRdb re-derived calls from the multiplex PCR reads in MiXCR, one entry per CDR3 protein. The sample carries about 430,000 distinct CDR3 sequences, about 21% recorded once. Sequenced here: peripheral blood mononuclear cells (PBMCs), sampled when the disease was refractory, from a patient treated with antithyroid drugs. Receptor source: a female donor with Graves disease. The CDR3 runs from the conserved cysteine through the conserved F or W. The D gene is left open where the match is weak. The listing skips clone size in some rows; elsewhere it reads once, few, many or a size class.

j_call	clone_size	d_call	v_call	cdr3_nt	cdr3_aa
TRBJ1-6	-	TRBD1	TRBV27	TGTGCCAGCAGTCCCTCGACAGGGGGCCATTCACCCCTCCACTTT	CASSPSTGGHSPLHF
TRBJ2-2	few	-	TRBV27	TGTGCCAGCAGTACACGGGGACCCACCGGGGAGCTGTTTTTT	CASSTRGPTGELFF
TRBJ2-2	few	TRBD2	TRBV28	TGTGCCAGCAGTTCCGGGACTAGCGGGAGGGAGCTGTTTTTT	CASSSGTSGRELFF
TRBJ2-1	-	-	TRBV3-1	TGTGCCAGCAGCCAATCGGGGCAGGCGTACAATGAGCAGTTCTTC	CASSQSGQAYNEQFF
TRBJ1-4	many	-	TRBV2	TGTGCCAGCAAGCGGGGGTTGGGTGAAAAACTGTTTTTT	CASKRGLGEKLFF
TRBJ1-2	many	TRBD1	TRBV28	TGTGCCAGCATTCTCTCAGGGGGCAGAGGCTACACCTTC	CASILSGGRGYTF
TRBJ2-3	few	TRBD2	TRBV5-1	TGCGCCAGCAGATCCGGGACTAGCGGAGGAGATACGCAGTATTTT	CASRSGTSGGDTQYF
TRBJ1-2	-	TRBD1	TRBV7-9	TGTGCCAGCAGCTCCCGGGACAGGGGGCGCATTAGTTATGGCTACACCTTC	CASSSRDRGRISYGYTF
TRBJ2-2	many	-	TRBV30	TGTGCCTGGAAACCTGAGTCTCGAACCGGGGAGCTGTTTTTT	CAWKPESRTGELFF
TRBJ2-2	-	-	TRBV20-1	TGCAGTGCTAGAGAACTAGTATCGAACACCGGGGAGCTGTTTTTT	CSARELVSNTGELFF
TRBJ1-5	many	TRBD1	TRBV12-3/TRBV12-4	TGTGCCAGCAGTTTAGCCGACAGGGACAATCAGCCCCAGCATTTT	CASSLADRDNQPQHF
TRBJ2-5	many	TRBD2	TRBV6-1	TGTGCCAGCCAGGGACTAGCGGGAGCAGAGACCCAGTACTTC	CASQGLAGAETQYF
TRBJ2-7	many	-	TRBV12-3/TRBV12-4	TGTGCCAGCAGTTTACGGGGGGCAGTCGAGCAGTACTTC	CASSLRGAVEQYF
TRBJ1-5	many	-	TRBV5-1	TGCGCCAGCAGCCCTGACACGGATCAGCCCCAGCATTTT	CASSPDTDQPQHF
TRBJ2-7	few	TRBD1	TRBV6-1	TGTGCCACCCTCTCGGGACAGGGCATCTACGAGCAGTACTTC	CATLSGQGIYEQYF
TRBJ2-4	many	-	TRBV28	TGCGCCAGCAGTTCGGGAGCCAAAAACATTCAGTACTTC	CASSSGAKNIQYF
TRBJ2-6	-	-	TRBV30	TGTGCCTTGAGCCCTAGCTCTGGGGCCAACGTCCTGACTTTC	CALSPSSGANVLTF
TRBJ1-4	-	-	TRBV3-1	TGTGCCAGCAGCCAAGAGAGGGGGGCAACTAATGAAAAACTGTTTTTT	CASSQERGATNEKLFF
TRBJ2-7	many	-	TRBV12-3/TRBV12-4	TGTGCCAGCAGTTTGGGTGAGGCGCCCAAGCCTCGTTACGAGCAGCACTTC	CASSLGEAPKPRYEQHF
TRBJ2-2	-	TRBD2	TRBV20-1	TGCAGTGCTAGAGTAAGCGGGAGGGCCTTTGACACCGGGGAGCTGTTTTTT	CSARVSGRAFDTGELFF
TRBJ2-5	-	-	TRBV19	TGTGCCAGTAGCGTGACCACAGATCAAGAGACCCAGTACTTC	CASSVTTDQETQYF
TRBJ1-1	-	TRBD1	TRBV5-6	TGTGCCAGCAATAAACAGGGGCGGGATACTGAAGCTTTCTTT	CASNKQGRDTEAFF
TRBJ2-6	-	-	TRBV28	TGTGCCAGCAGTTGGAGGGGGTCCGGGGCCAACGTCCTGACTTTC	CASSWRGSGANVLTF